Presented here are 26 T cell receptor beta chains from one specimen sequenced in a study of blood T cell repertoires in COVID-19. Some clones are missing from TCRdb's copy, which holds only in-frame ones; the method was immunoSEQ multiplex PCR. The sample contains around 310,000 clones, roughly 88% of which appear only once. The sequenced sample was peripheral blood. These TCRs come from a woman aged 45 to 65 with active or convalescent COVID-19.

The chain is built from TRBV29-1 and TRBJ1-5; no firm D call. CDR3 length: 13 residues. V was pared by 5 bases and J by 5 bases, with 13 bases between. The germline gives CDR1 SQVTM, CDR2 ANQGSEA. CDR3 loop: CSVRGSADQPQHF. The CDR3 bases are TGCAGCGTTCGGGGATCCGCGGATCAGCCCCAGCATTTT.

The chain combines TRBV6-6 with TRBJ1-4; D is possibly TRBD1 (5 bases). The CDR3 covers 16 residues. Per the germline V gene, CDR1 is MNHNY and CDR2 is SVGAGI (reference sequence). V was pared by 2 bases and J by 8 bases, with 18 bases between. The CDR3 nucleotides are TGTGCCAGCAGTTACCATTGGACGACAGCCACGGAAAAACTGTTTTTT. Its translation: CASSYHWTTATEKLFF.

The chain combines TRBV28 with TRBJ2-7, with D unclear. V was cut by 1 base and J by 4 bases, with 5 bases left in between. From germline, CDR1 is MDHEN and CDR2 SYDVKM. The CDR3 has 12 residues. CDR3 DNA sequence: TGTGCCAGCAGTTTATCAGGTTACGAGCAGTACTTC. Protein product: CASSLSGYEQYF.

This clone was observed a single time. The chain employs TRBV7-2 and TRBJ1-1, with D maybe TRBD1 (5 bases). The CDR3 length is 17 residues. Germline CDR1 SGHTA, CDR2 FQGNSA. V lost 1 base and J lost 0, with 15 bases in between. The CDR3 region has the DNA TGTGCCAGCAGCTTAGTCGGGGGAGGGGCCATGAACACTGAAGCTTTCTTT. Translation: CASSLVGGGAMNTEAFF.

This rearrangement joins TRBV6-5 to TRBJ2-7, with D possibly being TRBD1 (6 bases). This CDR3 contains 12 residues. V was clipped by 8 bases and J by 3 bases, with 11 bases between them. CDR1 MNHEY and CDR2 SVGAGI come from the germline V gene. CDR3 in amino acids: CASWTVYYEQYF. Written as DNA, the CDR3 is TGTGCCAGCTGGACAGTTTACTACGAGCAGTACTTC.

This chain joins TRBV7-2 and TRBJ2-3; TRBD2 agrees at 11 bases. Germline V lookup: CDR1 SGHTA, CDR2 FQGNSA. The CDR3 is 15 residues long. The V gene end was trimmed by 3 bases and the J gene end by 6 bases; junction bases not matched to a gene: 5. The CDR3 here is CASSFSGRAADTQYF. The CDR3 region has the DNA TGTGCCAGCAGCTTTAGCGGGAGGGCCGCGGATACGCAGTATTTT.

The rearrangement uses TRBV19 and TRBJ1-1; D call uncertain. Trimming took off 9 bases at V and 5 bases at J, with 13 bases between the two ends. The length of the CDR3 is 12 residues. Germline CDR1 and CDR2: LNHDA and SQIVND (reference sequence). This CDR3 reads CASRIGGTEAFF. The CDR3 DNA follows: TGTGCCAGCCGCATCGGAGGGACTGAAGCTTTCTTT. The variable domain in full, with the rest retrieved from reference TRBV19 and TRBJ1-1, is DGGITQSPKYLFRKEGQNVTLSCEQNLNHDAMYWYRQDPGQGLRLIYYSQIVNDFQKGDIAEGYSVSREKKESFPLTVTSAQKNPTAFYLCASRIGGTEAFFGQGTRLTVV.

CDR3 DNA sequence: TGTGCCAGCAGCAAAGCGGGGGGGTACTCTGGAAACACCATATATTTT. It encodes CASSKAGGYSGNTIYF. The V call is TRBV21-1, the J call TRBJ1-3. TRBV21-1 is given as a pseudogene. The CDR3 loop spans 16 amino acids.

This sequence joins TRBV10-3 and TRBJ1-2; no clear D. CDR1 ENHRY and CDR2 SYGVKD come from the germline V gene. V lost 8 bases to trimming and J lost 0 bases, with 16 bases between them. The CDR3 is 15 residues long. The CDR3 region is CAIFRTVPPNYGYTF. CDR3 in DNA: TGTGCCATCTTCCGGACTGTTCCTCCTAACTATGGCTACACCTTC.

The chain uses TRBV10-3 and TRBJ1-2; 7 bases fit TRBD1. The CDR3 runs to 14 residues. Per the germline V gene, CDR1 is ENHRY and CDR2 is SYGVKD. V was pared by 10 bases and J by 4 bases, with 12 bases of the junction left unmatched. CDR3 DNA: TGTGCCACCGACCCGGGACAGCGAATCTATGGCTACACCTTC. This codes for CATDPGQRIYGYTF.

The chain uses TRBV6-2 or TRBV6-3 and TRBJ2-7; D perhaps matches TRBD2 (5 bases). The CDR3 sequence is 15 residues long. With 0 bases removed from V and 5 bases from J, the gap between germline ends came to 14 bases. Germline CDR1 and CDR2: MNHEY and SVGEGT. CDR3 in DNA: TGTGCCAGCAGTTACTCGCTCCTAGCTGACGACGAGCAGTACTTC. Translation: CASSYSLLADDEQYF.

This clone was recorded once. The V and J genes are TRBV2 and TRBJ1-5; a weak D match, TRBD1 (5 bases). The CDR3 contains 13 residues. Trimming took off 7 bases at V and 5 bases at J, with 12 bases between the two ends. The germline gives CDR1 SNHLY, CDR2 FYNNEI. The CDR3 reads CASKREQDQPQHF. The DNA for the CDR3 is TGTGCCAGCAAGCGGGAACAGGATCAGCCCCAGCATTTT. The entire variable domain, with the rest obtained from reference TRBV2 and TRBJ1-5, is as follows: EPEVTQTPSHQVTQMGQEVILRCVPISNHLYFYWYRQILGQKVEFLVSFYNNEISEKSEIFDDQFSVERPDGSNFTLKIRSTKLEDSAMYFCASKREQDQPQHFGDGTRLSIL.

In regard to this clone: The same CDR3 also results from other DNA sequences found in this sample. This sequence joins TRBV6-1 and TRBJ1-1; 9 bases align to TRBD1. CDR1 and CDR2 (germline): MNHNS, SASEGT. After removal of 5 bases from V and 1 base from J, the junction contained 5 bases not matched to a gene. The CDR3 length is 15 residues. Here the CDR3 DNA reads TGTGCCAGCAGTAATCCGGGACAGGGGAACACTGAAGCTTTCTTT. Amino acid sequence: CASSNPGQGNTEAFF.

This chain links TRBV28 with TRBJ2-7, with D unclear. The CDR3 length is 15 residues. Germline loops: CDR1 MDHEN, CDR2 SYDVKM. V gave up 4 bases and J gave up 7 bases, with 20 bases separating them. This CDR3 is CASSSTGSTLVEQYF. CDR3 DNA sequence: TGTGCCAGCAGTTCAACCGGGTCGACGCTTGTTGAGCAGTACTTC.

The chain combines TRBV7-2 with TRBJ2-1; the match to TRBD2 covers 8 bases. The CDR3 contains 15 residues. The germline CDR1 and CDR2 sequences are SGHTA and FQGNSA. The J segment lost 9 bases and the V segment lost 3 bases, leaving 10 bases of the junction unmatched. The CDR3 DNA follows: TGTGCCAGCAGCTTCCCGTCGCTAGCGGGCGGTGAGCAGTTCTTC. This encodes CASSFPSLAGGEQFF.

In its sample, this clone was seen many times. The chain combines TRBV7-9 with TRBJ2-1; 7 nucleotides line up with TRBD1. V shed 5 bases and J 7 bases; nucleotides not matched to a gene: 2. There are 12 residues in the CDR3. Germline values: CDR1 SEHNR, CDR2 FQNEAQ (reference sequence). In DNA form, the CDR3 reads TGTGCCAGCAGCACGACAGGGAATGAGCAGTTCTTC. Protein product: CASSTTGNEQFF. The variable domain in full, with the rest retrieved from reference TRBV7-9 and TRBJ2-1, is DTGVSQNPRHKITKRGQNVTFRCDPISEHNRLYWYRQTLGQGPEFLTYFQNEAQLEKSRLLSDRFSAERPKGSFSTLEIQRTEQGDSAMYLCASSTTGNEQFFGPGTRLTVL.

CDR3 region: CASSQTDYRGGSEKLFF. The CDR3 DNA reads as TGTGCCAGCAGCCAGACCGATTACAGGGGAGGAAGTGAAAAACTGTTTTTT. This chain uses TRBV14 with TRBJ1-4; 7 bases agree with TRBD1. CDR1 SGHDN and CDR2 FVKESK come from the germline V gene. This CDR3 has 17 residues. Trimming at V came to 3 bases and at J to 7 bases, leaving 14 bases not matched to a gene.

Only one count was recorded for this clone. The genes are TRBV29-1 and TRBJ1-1; unclear D gene. CDR3 length: 11 residues. Trimming took off 4 bases at V and 0 bases at J, with 3 bases between the two ends. Germline CDR1 and CDR2: SQVTM and ANQGSEA. As DNA, the CDR3 is TGCAGCGTTGCAGTGAACACTGAAGCTTTCTTT. The encoded protein is CSVAVNTEAFF.

This rearrangement joins TRBV4-1 to TRBJ1-4; perhaps TRBD1 as D (5 bases). CDR3 length: 15 residues. The germline V gene encodes CDR1 MGHRA and CDR2 YSYEKL. V lost 7 bases and J lost 8, with 20 bases in between. The CDR3 region has the DNA TGCGCCAGCACTCCCCAGGGCGGTGTTGAGGAAAAACTGTTTTTT. Amino acid sequence: CASTPQGGVEEKLFF.

This chain connects TRBV28 to TRBJ1-2; 9 bases map to TRBD1. The V gene end was trimmed by 6 bases and the J gene end by 6 bases; junction bases not matched to a gene: 14. The length of the CDR3 is 16 residues. CDR1 and CDR2 (germline): MDHEN, SYDVKM. The CDR3 is CASSTHGTGKEDGYTF. The CDR3 DNA sequence: TGTGCCAGCAGCACCCACGGGACAGGGAAAGAGGATGGCTACACCTTC.

The CDR3 coding sequence is TGCGCCAGCAGCCAAGATTCAGGAGGGGAGCTGTTTTTT. Amino acids: CASSQDSGGELFF. This chain uses TRBV4-3 with TRBJ2-2; no definite D call. Germline CDR1 is LGHNA and CDR2 is YSLEER. There are 13 residues in the CDR3. With 0 bases removed from V and 8 bases from J, the gap between germline ends came to 7 bases.

The rearrangement joins TRBV11-2 to TRBJ1-1; 8 bases line up with TRBD1. The CDR3 runs to 20 residues. Germline lookup yields CDR1 SGHAT and CDR2 FQNNGV. V shed 0 bases, J shed 1 base, and the junction held 16 bases outside the gene matches. The CDR3 spells CASSLDRLEFQGAGNTEAFF. The CDR3 DNA follows: TGTGCCAGCAGCTTAGACCGTCTGGAATTTCAGGGGGCAGGGAACACTGAAGCTTTCTTT.

This chain connects TRBV6-5 to TRBJ2-7; TRBD1 might be the D (6 bases). The length of the CDR3 is 13 residues. Germline CDR1 reads MNHEY; CDR2 reads SVGAGI. With 8 bases removed from V and 7 bases from J, the gap between germline ends came to 18 bases. CDR3 region: CASQGHKVEEQYF. The CDR3 nucleotides read TGTGCCAGCCAGGGACATAAGGTTGAGGAGCAGTACTTC.

The chain links TRBV30 to TRBJ1-5; no firm D call. Germline CDR1 GTSNPN, CDR2 SVGIG (reference sequence). This CDR3 is 12 amino acids long. V gave up 8 bases and J gave up 8 bases, with 16 bases separating them. DNA of the CDR3: TGTGCCGCCACCGCGGGCGGGGAGCCCCAGCATTTT. As protein: CAATAGGEPQHF.

The chain carries TRBV10-3 and TRBJ2-7; TRBD2 agrees at 12 bases. Germline CDR1 and CDR2: ENHRY and SYGVKD. The CDR3 is 20 residues long. Trimming removed 0 bases from V and 2 bases from J; junction bases left unmatched: 14. CDR3 sequence reads: CAISESKWTSGTFLPYEQYF. The CDR3 coding sequence is TGTGCCATCAGTGAGTCGAAGTGGACTAGCGGGACCTTCCTACCCTACGAGCAGTACTTC.

V and J are TRBV28 and TRBJ2-3; 8 bases agree with TRBD1. V lost 6 bases to trimming and J lost 3 bases; unmatched junction nucleotides: 14. This CDR3 contains 17 residues. Germline V CDR1 and CDR2: MDHEN, SYDVKM. The CDR3 DNA reads as TGTGCCAGCAGCTCGTCACTCCTCGACAGGGGAACAGATACGCAGTATTTT. Translating gives CASSSSLLDRGTDTQYF.